This T cell receptor beta chain was documented in a study of CD8 T cells in ankylosing spondylitis (dated by TCRdb to 2017 to 2019). Some background on the complete study: The study set out to find disease-linked TCR variants by profiling T cell receptor beta repertoires in ankylosing spondylitis patients and healthy donors. Samples of peripheral blood were taken, and for ankylosing spondylitis patients, synovial fluid was collected as well. The whole study cohort included 95 to 130 healthy donors and 20 to 30 ankylosing spondylitis patients.

Spanning cysteine to phenylalanine, the CDR3 consists of 14 amino acids. The retained sequence is limited to the CDR3, 42 bases, with the frame set at the first base. The germline V gene (reference sequence) sets CDR1 to GTSNPN and CDR2 to SVGIG. Trimming takes 2 bases from V and 2 bases from J, and the germline ends sit 10 bases apart. Broad study findings and their caveats: A TCR beta motif made up of roughly eight highly homologous amino acid variants appeared to be characteristic of blood from ankylosing spondylitis patients. A CD8+ phenotype was shown by the disease-linked clones, which were found at relatively low frequencies in peripheral blood. Some TCR beta motif variants had previously been reported in synovial fluid and blood of reactive arthritis patients, which suggested common disease-initiation mechanisms. The disease-linked clones were reported as significantly enriched in matched synovial fluid samples from ankylosing spondylitis patients.

This clonotype has a count of ten or more. Its antigen target is currently unknown. No base quality values were provided; no much bigger clone lies one nucleotide off. Sequencing relied on an Illumina HiSeq 2500. Quantitative 5'-RACE with molecular barcodes was used to prepare TCR beta libraries. Under the source paper's analysis protocol: Disease-linked TCR variants were identified with a new computational method built on a probabilistic model of VDJ rearrangement. In-frame beta chains were kept once TCRdb had trimmed the public reads at Q25 with fastp and called clones with MiXCR. CDR3 protein sequences are deduplicated, and each keeps its most common genes and DNA. Clone size and V and J calls follow TCRdb, not the original study. The sample table records a few hundred thousand distinct CDR3 sequences; about 9.9% of these occur just once. About a tenth of the sample goes to the ten largest clones.

The clonotype comes from a female donor with ankylosing spondylitis or in good health (not recorded which). Here the chain combines TRBV30 and TRBJ2-1, with no confident D gene call. Sequenced material: blood, either unsorted or a sorted T cell fraction (not recorded which). The CDR3 protein is CAWSQNGPYNEQFF. At the DNA level, the sequence is TGTGCCTGGAGTCAAAATGGCCCCTACAATGAGCAGTTCTTC.